This T cell receptor (beta chain) was sequenced during a study of blood T cell repertoires in COVID-19. Study in general: T cells, B-cell-depleted T cells, or PBMCs provided the cDNA or gDNA that served as material.

V gave up 0 bases and J gave up 2 bases, with 15 bases separating them. CDR1 is SGHRS and CDR2 is YFSETQ in the germline V gene. This CDR3 has 16 residues. TCRdb keeps only in-frame clones here, not all; method: immunoSEQ multiplex PCR. The sample has 120,000 to 150,000 clones; roughly 88% are singletons. Sample: peripheral blood. The sequence was obtained from a human donor in a cohort sampled during active COVID-19. The chain has TRBV5-1 and TRBJ2-7, with a tentative D call TRBD1 (5 bases). CDR3 nucleotides: TGCGCCAGCAGCTTGGAAGGGGCAGCCCCTACCTACGAGCAGTACTTC. Its translation: CASSLEGAAPTYEQYF.